Shown below are 23 T cell receptor beta chains from a single sample sequenced in a study of OX40 agonist ivuxolimab in advanced cancers. Using immunoSEQ multiplex PCR, the repertoire was profiled, and TCRdb retains in-frame clones only, with some absent. Of approximately 78,000 clones in the sample, more than 70% were seen once. The sample in question was CD4+ or CD8+ T cells sorted from blood, obtained in a trial of the OX40 agonist ivuxolimab. The receptors come from an adult with an advanced solid tumor such as melanoma, head and neck, liver or kidney cancer.

The V gene is TRBV6-5, the J gene TRBJ1-1; D perhaps matches TRBD1 (6 bases). CDR1 MNHEY and CDR2 SVGAGI come from the germline V gene. There are 14 residues in the CDR3. Trimming removed 2 bases at V and 6 bases at J, with 13 bases between. The CDR3 loop is CASSYGGAVAEAFF. CDR3 coding DNA: TGTGCCAGCAGTTACGGGGGGGCCGTCGCTGAAGCTTTCTTT.

CDR3 residues: CASSEDLYGYTF. For the CDR3, the DNA is TGTGCCAGTAGTGAAGACTTGTATGGCTACACCTTC. The genes are TRBV19 and TRBJ1-2; no clear D gene. In germline, CDR1 is LNHDA, CDR2 SQIVND (reference sequence). This CDR3 has 12 residues. Deletions cut 5 bases from V and 5 bases from J, with 9 bases between.

The rearrangement uses TRBV5-1 and TRBJ1-3, with 7 nucleotides matching TRBD1. V lost 1 base to trimming and J lost 0 bases; unmatched junction nucleotides: 7. The germline gives CDR1 SGHRS, CDR2 YFSETQ. The length of the CDR3 is 17 residues. CDR3 sequence: CASSLLDQGGSGNTIYF. CDR3 in DNA: TGCGCCAGCAGCTTGTTGGACCAGGGGGGCTCTGGAAACACCATATATTTT.

This clone was observed once. The chain couples TRBV5-1 to TRBJ1-2; D is ambiguous. The germline V gene encodes CDR1 SGHRS and CDR2 YFSETQ. This CDR3 contains 14 residues. V was trimmed by 0 bases and J by 1 base, leaving 7 bases between them. CDR3 coding DNA: TGCGCCAGCAGCTTGGAGCACAGTAACTATGGCTACACCTTC. It codes for CASSLEHSNYGYTF.

This clone has only a few counts. This chain uses TRBV5-8 with TRBJ2-1, with D possibly being TRBD1 or TRBD2 (5 bases each). V lost 4 bases and J lost 8, with 19 bases in between. The length of the CDR3 is 15 residues. CDR1 SGHTS and CDR2 YDEGEE come from the germline V gene. This chain's CDR3 is CASSLGTGRGDEQFF. The CDR3 DNA sequence: TGTGCCAGCAGCCTCGGGACGGGGAGAGGGGATGAGCAGTTCTTC.

The rearrangement links TRBV23-1 to TRBJ1-3; TRBD1 matches 9 bases. TRBV23-1 carries the ORF label, with uncertain function. This CDR3 is 14 amino acids long. V dropped 4 bases and J dropped 9; count of bases not matched to a gene: 7. CDR3 nucleotides: TGCGCCAGCAGTCCCAACAGGGGGCAAGGCACCATATATTTT. Protein: CASSPNRGQGTIYF.

The chain is built from TRBV7-9 and TRBJ1-1, with 8 bases aligning to TRBD1. Germline CDR1 reads SEHNR; CDR2 reads FQNEAQ (reference sequence). CDR3 length: 13 amino acids. J gave up 7 bases and V 5 bases, and 6 bases lay outside the gene matches. This CDR3 reads CASSPDRDGEAFF. CDR3 sequence (DNA): TGTGCCAGCAGCCCGGACAGGGATGGTGAAGCTTTCTTT.

This clone has only one observation. The chain employs TRBV5-1 and TRBJ2-1, with D maybe TRBD1 (5 bases). V was clipped by 0 bases and J by 12 bases, with 16 bases between them. The CDR3 is 14 amino acids. Germline lookup yields CDR1 SGHRS and CDR2 YFSETQ. The CDR3 reads CASSLETVSWGQFF. CDR3 sequence (DNA): TGCGCCAGCAGCTTGGAGACAGTCTCATGGGGGCAGTTCTTC.

The CDR3 reads CASSQDEFAGTGRRGTIYF. CDR3 nucleotide sequence: TGCGCCAGCAGCCAAGATGAGTTCGCCGGTACAGGGAGACGGGGCACCATATATTTT. This chain joins TRBV4-1 and TRBJ1-3, with D maybe TRBD1 (6 bases). The CDR3 consists of 19 residues. Between the trimmed V and J ends, which lost 0 bases and 9 bases, there was a span of 27 bases. Per germline, CDR1 MGHRA and CDR2 YSYEKL.

The chain is built from TRBV4-3 and TRBJ1-1, with D possibly matching TRBD1 (6 bases). Per the germline V gene, CDR1 is LGHNA and CDR2 is YSLEER. The ends were cut back, 4 bases at V and 4 bases at J, with 10 bases in the middle. The CDR3 length is 13 residues. CDR3 bases: TGCGCCAGCAGCCGAAAGACAGGCACTGAAGCTTTCTTT. It specifies CASSRKTGTEAFF.

This clone was recorded only once. V and J are TRBV11-3 and TRBJ2-7, with D uncertain. Trimming took 1 base from V and 0 from J, leaving 7 bases between them. Germline loops: CDR1 SGHNT, CDR2 YENEEA. The length of the CDR3 is 14 residues. CDR3 loop: CASSLVTVSYEQYF. In DNA, the CDR3 is TGTGCCAGCAGCTTAGTTACAGTCTCCTACGAGCAGTACTTC.

The genes are TRBV7-2 and TRBJ1-5; D is undetermined. Germline V gives CDR1 SGHTA, CDR2 FQGNSA. The CDR3 covers 15 residues. Trimming took off 1 base at V and 0 bases at J, with 7 bases between the two ends. The chain's CDR3 is CASSLGQHSNQPQHF. The DNA for the CDR3 is TGTGCCAGCAGCTTAGGGCAGCATAGCAATCAGCCCCAGCATTTT.

This clone was recorded once. CDR3 region: CASSVGTSGPVRELFF. The CDR3 coding sequence is TGTGCCAGCAGCGTCGGGACTAGCGGCCCCGTGCGGGAGCTGTTTTTT. The rearrangement joins TRBV9 to TRBJ2-2; 11 nucleotides match TRBD2. The CDR3 runs 16 residues. The V gene end was trimmed by 2 bases and the J gene end by 9 bases; junction bases not matched to a gene: 9. The germline gives CDR1 SGDLS, CDR2 YYNGEE.

The rearrangement uses TRBV6-6 and TRBJ2-1; 9 bases are shared with TRBD1. The junction had 2 bases not matched to a gene; V was cut back by 0 bases and J by 8 bases. Germline V gene lookup returns CDR1 MNHNY and CDR2 SVGAGI (reference sequence). The CDR3 loop spans 14 amino acids. The CDR3: CASSYSRTGDEQFF. The DNA of the CDR3 is TGTGCCAGCAGTTACTCAAGGACAGGGGATGAGCAGTTCTTC.

In its sample, this clone was seen a few times. This chain connects TRBV5-4 to TRBJ2-1, with unresolved D. The ends were cut back, 4 bases at V and 10 bases at J, with 24 bases in the middle. The CDR3 is 16 amino acids. Per germline, CDR1 SGHNT and CDR2 YYREEE (reference sequence). In nucleotides, the CDR3 is TGTGCCAGCAGCCCTCCCAATTCCGGGTCGCGCAGGGAGCAGTTCTTC. Protein product: CASSPPNSGSRREQFF.

The rearrangement joins TRBV5-1 to TRBJ2-1; perhaps TRBD1 as D (5 bases). V gave up 1 base and J gave up 8 bases, with 13 bases separating them. The CDR3 is 14 residues long. Germline V gives CDR1 SGHRS, CDR2 YFSETQ. CDR3 amino acids: CASSLPAGWDEQFF. In DNA, the CDR3 is TGCGCCAGCAGCTTGCCGGCAGGGTGGGATGAGCAGTTCTTC.

About this clone: This CDR3 is missing its conserved last phenylalanine or tryptophan, likely due to a read error. The chain combines TRBV7-2 with TRBJ1-2; D call uncertain. V was cut by 3 bases and J by 8 bases, with 10 bases left in between. The germline V gene has CDR1 SGHTA and CDR2 FQGNSA. The length of the CDR3 is 12 residues. The CDR3 loop is CASSLYSWGYTL. As DNA, the CDR3 is TGTGCCAGCAGCTTGTATTCCTGGGGCTACACCCTC.

The CDR3 loop is CASSRSGLAETRDEQFF. In DNA form, the CDR3 reads TGTGCCAGCAGCCGAAGCGGACTAGCGGAGACTAGGGATGAGCAGTTCTTC. This chain links TRBV14 with TRBJ2-1, with 10 nucleotides matching TRBD2. CDR3 size: 17 residues. V shed 4 bases and J 8 bases; nucleotides not matched to a gene: 14. CDR1 SGHDN and CDR2 FVKESK come from the germline V gene.

V is TRBV6-5 and J is TRBJ2-7; TRBD1 matches at 7 bases. V dropped 0 bases and J dropped 1; count of bases not matched to a gene: 3. The CDR3 has 15 residues. The germline CDR1 and CDR2 sequences are MNHEY and SVGAGI. For the CDR3, the DNA is TGTGCCAGCAGTTACTCAGGGGGCCTGTCCTACGAGCAGTACTTC. Its translation is CASSYSGGLSYEQYF.

The J gene is TRBJ1-2, the V gene TRBV6-5; TRBD1 is a possible D gene (5 bases). Germline V gives CDR1 MNHEY, CDR2 SVGAGI. The CDR3 runs 13 residues. Deletions cut 6 bases from V and 8 bases from J, with 16 bases between. The CDR3 is CASRAGGVGGYTF. CDR3 DNA: TGTGCCAGCAGGGCAGGAGGGGTAGGAGGCTACACCTTC.

This sequence joins TRBV19 and TRBJ2-2, with 7 bases aligning to TRBD2. This CDR3 is 14 amino acids long. Germline assignment: CDR1 LNHDA and CDR2 SQIVND (reference sequence). J gave up 6 bases and V 2 bases, and 3 bases lay outside the gene matches. This chain's CDR3 is CASSILLAAGELFF. The CDR3 coding sequence is TGTGCCAGTAGTATACTCCTAGCGGCCGGGGAGCTGTTTTTT.

V and J are TRBV19 and TRBJ1-2; D remains unclear. V shed 0 bases and J shed 4 bases, with 18 bases lying between them. CDR3 length equals 17 residues. Germline CDR1 is LNHDA and CDR2 is SQIVND (reference sequence). As DNA, the CDR3 is TGTGCCAGTAGTATAGATACGGGAAAGGTCGCGAGCTATGGCTACACCTTC. Protein product: CASSIDTGKVASYGYTF.

The V gene is TRBV5-5, the J gene TRBJ1-5; D is possibly TRBD1 (6 bases). CDR3 length equals 14 residues. The germline V gene encodes CDR1 SGHKS and CDR2 YYEKEE (reference sequence). Between the trimmed V and J ends, which lost 2 bases and 0 bases, there was a span of 6 bases. The CDR3 here is CASSFRGSNQPQHF. The CDR3 bases are TGTGCCAGCAGCTTCAGGGGTAGCAATCAGCCCCAGCATTTT.